Listed below are T cell receptor beta chains from one sample, sequenced in a study of control samples from healthy donors and cancer patients. Sequencing used immunoSEQ multiplex PCR; TCRdb keeps in-frame clones, though not all of them. Here the sample spans 150,000 to 200,000 clones, roughly nine tenths being singletons. Sample: blood. The receptors were gathered from a man aged 25-45 years in good health. Each CDR3 is given with its conserved first and last residue.

TRBJ1-1,TRBV7-9,CASSLGTLNTEAFF
TRBJ1-2,TRBV27,CASSPRGEGYGYTF
TRBJ1-1,TRBV7-8,CASSGRVLGDEAFF
TRBJ1-1,TRBV2,CASRETLQGPEAFF
TRBJ1-4,TRBV2,CASSEGVWGVNEKLFF
TRBJ1-5,TRBV28,CASSQNQPQHF
TRBJ2-1,TRBV6-4,CASSERGGDHNEQFF
TRBJ2-6,TRBV7-9,CASSSGLAGGSSGANVLTF
TRBJ1-1,TRBV15,CATSSLINTEAFF
TRBJ1-5,TRBV10-3,CAISGQSTGSSNQPQHF
TRBJ2-5,TRBV27,CASSLGSGGLLGTQYF
TRBJ1-6,TRBV7-9,CASSSDRGNSPLHF
TRBJ1-5,TRBV24-1,CATSETSGTGHQPQHF
TRBJ1-5,TRBV10-1,CASSEVGQPYNQPQHF
TRBJ2-3,TRBV10-3,CAISDQNSDTQYF
TRBJ1-6,TRBV11-2,CASSFGRSSYNSPLHF
TRBJ1-1,TRBV18,CASSSGLNTEAFF
TRBJ2-7,TRBV19,CASSISHLGEQYF
TRBJ2-1,TRBV25-1,CASSDSFHEQFF
TRBJ1-2,TRBV5-1,CASSSGGRGYTF
TRBJ1-1,TRBV18,CASSRDRGTEAFF
TRBJ2-5,TRBV20-1,CSASFWRETQYF
TRBJ2-3,TRBV6-6,CASSSPGPNTDTQYF